This T cell receptor (beta chain) was recovered during a study of blood T cell repertoires in COVID-19. In the authors' methods: Amplified reference gene primers provided the basis for estimating nucleated cell counts. Data came from immunoSEQ multiplex PCR; TCRdb stores just in-frame clones and leaves some out. V, J and clone size are those of that table, while D and trimming were read from the DNA. The table lists 330,000 or so clones, 80% to 95% of them singletons. All enrollees were roughly 18 to 90 years old and from roughly 22 US areas. Membership in each cohort depended on participant-reported clinical history. Before being deemed recovered, Cohort 3 donors had two negative PCRs, clearance, or symptom resolution. CDR1 is SGHVS and CDR2 is FQNEAQ in the germline V gene. There are 15 residues in the CDR3. V dropped 5 bases and J dropped 6 bases, with 16 bases sitting between them.

The TCR originated in a woman under 40 who had recovered from COVID-19. The J gene is TRBJ2-2, the V gene TRBV7-8; D perhaps matches TRBD1 (5 bases). The sample consisted of PBMCs or T cells enriched from blood (not recorded which). CDR3 loop: CASSQRQYQPGELFF. Written as DNA, the CDR3 is TGTGCCAGCAGCCAGCGACAGTACCAGCCCGGGGAGCTGTTTTTT.